The clone carrying this T cell receptor (beta chain) has a handful of counts. Its antigen is not identified. The data were taken from a study of T cells in Graves' hyperthyroidism and ophthalmopathy. Study-wide context: Peripheral blood sampling occurred at initial diagnosis, before any treatment.

The germline gives CDR1 LGHDT, CDR2 YNNKEL (reference sequence). Trimming took off 4 bases at V and 4 bases at J, with 22 bases between the two ends. There are 18 residues in the CDR3. Ophthalmopathy patients showed a Clinical Activity Score of at least 3, NOSPECS grade of at least 4 and duration under 3 months. Overall study findings and caveats: Blood shared most expanded thyroid clonotypes above 0.001.

The CDR3 regions of TCR beta were amplified from RNA transcripts. The TCR CDR3 was amplified in a first-round RT-PCR using the HTBI primer set. One entry per CDR3 protein, called by TCRdb with MiXCR from the multiplex PCR reads. Of 530,000 or so distinct CDR3 sequences listed, approximately 17% are singletons. The rearrangement uses TRBV3-1 and TRBJ2-2, with D possibly matching TRBD2 (5 bases). The sequencing input was blood. The TCR was taken from a woman aged 18-29 years with Graves' ophthalmopathy. The CDR3 coding sequence is TGTGCCAGCAGCCTTTCCGAACACCTAACCCGGGGCACCGGGGAGCTGTTTTTT. Translating gives CASSLSEHLTRGTGELFF.